This entry describes one T cell receptor (beta chain). Its target is unknown. The source of the sample is a study of cytomegalovirus exposure and HLA in healthy donors. Study conclusions and caveats: The study designated 150 to 200 TCR beta chains cytomegalovirus-associated. It was only CMV serostatus that was available as immune exposure information. Follow-up analysis found HLA locus-dependent TCR association rates, highest for DRB1 and lowest for HLA-C.

The V and J ends lost 4 bases and 3 bases, in that order; junction bases with no gene match: 5. CDR1 and CDR2 from the germline V gene are SGHDT and YYEEEE. This CDR3 comprises 15 residues. The PCR was carried out with 60 Vbeta primers and 13 Jbeta primers. The assay was immunoSEQ multiplex PCR, and TCRdb's table has in-frame clones only and misses some. The sample includes over 200,000 clones, about 80% of them seen just once. Sequencing was done on a sample of PBMCs. The chain couples TRBV5-6 to TRBJ2-3; TRBD2 matches at 10 bases. The source is a woman aged 40 to 50 in good health and CMV-seronegative. CDR3 amino acids: CASSDSGGLTDTQYF. CDR3 nucleotides: TGTGCCAGCAGCGATAGCGGGGGGCTTACAGATACGCAGTATTTT. Variable domain in full (rest from reference TRBV5-6 and TRBJ2-3): DAGVTQSPTHLIKTRGQQVTLRCSPKSGHDTVSWYQQALGQGPQFIFQYYEEEERQRGNFPDRFSGHQFPNYSSELNVNALLLGDSALYLCASSDSGGLTDTQYFGPGTRLTVL.